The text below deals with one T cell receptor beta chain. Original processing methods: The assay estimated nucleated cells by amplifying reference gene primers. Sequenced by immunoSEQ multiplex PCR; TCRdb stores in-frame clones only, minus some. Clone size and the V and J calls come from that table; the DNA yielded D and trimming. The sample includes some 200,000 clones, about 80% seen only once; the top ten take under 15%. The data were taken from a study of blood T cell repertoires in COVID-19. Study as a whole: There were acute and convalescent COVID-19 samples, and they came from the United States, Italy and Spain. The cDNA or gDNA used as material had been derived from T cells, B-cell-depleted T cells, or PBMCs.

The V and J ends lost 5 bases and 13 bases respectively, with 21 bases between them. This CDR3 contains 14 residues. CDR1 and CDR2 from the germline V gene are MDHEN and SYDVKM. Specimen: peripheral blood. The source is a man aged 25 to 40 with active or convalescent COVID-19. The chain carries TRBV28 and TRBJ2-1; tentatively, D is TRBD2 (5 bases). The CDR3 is CASSPRTEENRQFF. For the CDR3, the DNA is TGTGCCAGCAGTCCCCGGACGGAGGAAAATCGACAGTTCTTC. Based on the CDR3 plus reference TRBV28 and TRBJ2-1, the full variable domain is DVKVTQSSRYLVKRTGEKVFLECVQDMDHENMFWYRQDPGLGLRLIYFSYDVKMKEKGDIPEGYSVSREKKERFSLILESASTNQTSMYLCASSPRTEENRQFFGPGTRLTVL.